This T cell receptor (beta chain) originates from a study of cytomegalovirus exposure and HLA in healthy donors. PCR involved 60 Vbeta and 13 Jbeta primers. Data came from immunoSEQ multiplex PCR; TCRdb stores just in-frame clones and leaves some out. The sample table includes roughly 60,000 clones. The receptor was isolated from a woman younger than 35 in good health and CMV-seronegative. Sequenced sample: PBMCs.

The CDR3 DNA follows: TGTGCCTGGAGTGTTGGCGGCACCGGGGAGCTGTTTTTT. The encoded protein is CAWSVGGTGELFF. This chain links TRBV30 with TRBJ2-2; D gene ambiguous. V was cut by 0 bases and J by 4 bases, with 6 bases left in between. Germline loops: CDR1 GTSNPN, CDR2 SVGIG (reference sequence). The CDR3 covers 13 residues.